The clone carrying this T cell receptor beta chain was observed at least ten times. This entry is derived from a study of T cells in Graves' hyperthyroidism and ophthalmopathy. RNA transcripts were the template for amplifying TCR beta CDR3 regions. HTBI primers were employed in a first-round RT-PCR of the TCR CDR3. One entry per CDR3 protein results from TCRdb running MiXCR on the multiplex PCR reads. The sample lists approximately 520,000 distinct CDR3 sequences, around 22% occurring once. The sample taken for sequencing was blood. The clonotype comes from a woman aged 25 to 39 with Graves' ophthalmopathy.

As DNA, the CDR3 is TGTGCCAGCAGCTTAGGGACAGTTGAAGCTTTCTTT. Encoded protein: CASSLGTVEAFF. The genes are TRBV7-8 and TRBJ1-1; the D gene is possibly TRBD1 (6 bases). V gave up 1 base and J gave up 7 bases, with 7 bases separating them. The CDR3 extends over 12 amino acids. Germline V gene sequence: CDR1 SGHVS, CDR2 FQNEAQ.